Listed below are T cell receptor beta chains from one sample, sequenced in a study of T cells in Graves' hyperthyroidism and ophthalmopathy. TCRdb called the multiplex PCR reads again in MiXCR, with one record for every CDR3 protein. The sample records around 610,000 distinct CDR3 sequences, about 14% being singletons. The source material was blood. The source of these receptors is a woman in her forties with Graves' ophthalmopathy. CDR3s include the opening cysteine and the closing phenylalanine or tryptophan. D genes are given only for firm matches. The size entry is marked missing in some rows and otherwise reads once, few, many or a size class.

v_gene	d_gene	abundance	j_gene	CDR3aa	CDR3nt
TRBV29-1	.	many	TRBJ2-7	CSVEGGRELNYEQYF	TGCAGCGTTGAGGGGGGTAGGGAACTGAACTACGAGCAGTACTTC
TRBV11-3	.	few	TRBJ2-6	CASSLGRWRRADSGANVLTF	TGTGCCAGCAGCTTAGGACGATGGAGGCGAGCGGACTCTGGGGCCAACGTCCTGACTTTC
TRBV5-1	.	many	TRBJ2-2	CASSLALDTNTGELFF	TGCGCCAGCAGCTTGGCGCTAGATACGAACACCGGGGAGCTGTTTTTT
TRBV27	TRBD1	.	TRBJ1-5	CASSPPPGQGRDSNQPQHF	TGTGCCAGCAGTCCTCCTCCGGGACAGGGGAGGGATAGCAATCAGCCCCAGCATTTT
TRBV11-2	.	many	TRBJ1-1	CASQGVGLNIYF	TGTGCCAGCCAAGGGGTCGGGCTAAATATCTACTTT
TRBV19	.	many	TRBJ1-1	CASSIEFEAFF	TGTGCCAGTAGTATAGAGTTTGAAGCTTTCTTT
TRBV20-1	TRBD1	.	TRBJ2-7	CSARDPGQGGYEQYF	TGCAGTGCTAGAGACCCCGGACAGGGAGGCTACGAGCAGTACTTC
TRBV15	TRBD1	many	TRBJ1-1	CATSTDRDTEAFF	TGTGCCACCAGCACGGACAGGGACACTGAAGCTTTCTTT
TRBV9	.	many	TRBJ1-2	CASSATLDRLYGYTF	TGTGCCAGCAGCGCAACCCTAGACAGGCTCTATGGCTACACCTTC
TRBV30	.	many	TRBJ1-1	CAWSLLRVSTEAFF	TGTGCCTGGAGTCTCCTCAGGGTCTCCACTGAAGCTTTCTTT
TRBV18	.	.	TRBJ1-1	CASSPHDRIGTEAFF	TGTGCCAGCTCACCACACGACAGAATAGGGACTGAAGCTTTCTTT
TRBV7-6	TRBD2	many	TRBJ2-7	CASSLEASGGYEQYF	TGTGCCAGCAGCTTAGAGGCTAGCGGGGGCTACGAGCAGTACTTC
TRBV27	.	many	TRBJ1-1	CASRWLPNTEAFF	TGTGCCAGCCGGTGGCTGCCGAACACTGAAGCTTTCTTT
TRBV12-3/TRBV12-4	.	many	TRBJ2-3	CASSFGSDTQYF	TGTGCCAGCAGTTTTGGGTCAGATACGCAGTATTTT
TRBV29-1	TRBD2	many	TRBJ2-7	CSVGTSRYYEQYF	TGCAGCGTTGGGACTAGCCGATACTACGAGCAGTACTTC
TRBV7-6	TRBD1	.	TRBJ2-6	CASSLGQGRSGANVLTF	TGTGCCAGCAGCCTAGGACAGGGCCGCTCTGGGGCCAACGTCCTGACTTTC
TRBV24-1	.	many	TRBJ2-5	CATSDYETQYF	TGTGCCACCAGTGATTATGAGACCCAGTACTTC
TRBV20-1	TRBD2	many	TRBJ2-7	CSAFDPGGPLEQYF	TGCAGTGCTTTTGATCCGGGAGGGCCGTTAGAGCAGTACTTC
TRBV4-2	.	few	TRBJ1-1	CASSHVIGNTEAFF	TGTGCCAGCAGCCATGTTATCGGGAACACTGAAGCTTTCTTT
TRBV4-1	TRBD1	many	TRBJ2-7	CASSQDAGGAYEQYF	TGCGCCAGCAGCCAAGATGCAGGGGGTGCGTACGAGCAGTACTTC
TRBV20-1	.	.	TRBJ2-5	CSARVWGQETQYF	TGCAGTGCTAGAGTTTGGGGACAAGAGACCCAGTACTTC
TRBV2	TRBD1	many	TRBJ2-7	CASRATGFYEQYF	TGTGCCAGCAGGGCGACAGGGTTCTACGAGCAGTACTTC
TRBV6-1	.	many	TRBJ2-2	CASTTVQSGELFF	TGTGCCAGCACCACTGTCCAGTCCGGGGAGCTGTTTTTT
TRBV30	.	many	TRBJ1-5	CAWSSTGHFNQPQHF	TGTGCCTGGAGTTCGACAGGTCACTTCAATCAGCCCCAGCATTTT
TRBV25-1	.	many	TRBJ2-2	CASSVAYGTGELFF	TGTGCCAGCAGTGTAGCATACGGAACCGGGGAGCTGTTTTTT
TRBV19	.	many	TRBJ1-1	CASGQFMNTEAFF	TGTGCCAGTGGACAGTTCATGAACACTGAAGCTTTCTTT
TRBV19	TRBD1	once	TRBJ2-7	CASSIGSGTGGYEQYF	TGTGCCAGTAGTATAGGATCGGGGACAGGGGGGTACGAGCAGTACTTC
TRBV20-1	.	many	TRBJ2-6	CSARDLGSNVLTF	TGCAGTGCTAGAGATCTGGGGTCCAACGTCCTGACTTTC
TRBV12-3/TRBV12-4	TRBD1	many	TRBJ1-1	CASSSGQGTPPFF	TGTGCCAGCAGTTCGGGACAGGGAACACCCCCTTTCTTT
TRBV27	.	few	TRBJ1-5	CASSPLGTRVSAQPQHF	TGTGCCAGCAGTCCGCTCGGGACACGCGTATCCGCCCAGCCCCAGCATTTT
TRBV9	TRBD1	many	TRBJ2-2	CASSAGQPNTGELFF	TGTGCCAGCAGCGCGGGACAGCCGAACACCGGGGAGCTGTTTTTT
TRBV4-1	TRBD1	.	TRBJ2-7	CASSQVGQGPYEQYF	TGCGCCAGCAGCCAAGTAGGACAGGGACCCTACGAGCAGTACTTC